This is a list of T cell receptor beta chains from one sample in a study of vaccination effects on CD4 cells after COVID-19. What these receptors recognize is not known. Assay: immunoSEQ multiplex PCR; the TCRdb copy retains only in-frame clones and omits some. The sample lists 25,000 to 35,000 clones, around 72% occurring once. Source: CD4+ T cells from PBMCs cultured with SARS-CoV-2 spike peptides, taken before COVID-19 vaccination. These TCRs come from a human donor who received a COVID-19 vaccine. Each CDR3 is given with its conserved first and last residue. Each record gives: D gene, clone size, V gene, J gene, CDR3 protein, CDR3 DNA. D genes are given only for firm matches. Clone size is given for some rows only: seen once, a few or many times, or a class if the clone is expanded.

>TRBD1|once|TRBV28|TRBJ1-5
CASSTTGGYNQPQHF
TGTGCCAGCAGTACCACAGGGGGGTACAATCAGCCCCAGCATTTT
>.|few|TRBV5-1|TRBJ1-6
CASSSDGAGSPLHF
TGCGCCAGCAGCTCGGATGGGGCAGGATCACCCCTCCACTTT
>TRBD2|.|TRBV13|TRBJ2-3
CASSPGLAGPSTDTQYF
TGTGCCAGCAGCCCGGGACTAGCGGGGCCTAGCACAGATACGCAGTATTTT
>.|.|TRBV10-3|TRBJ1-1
CAIKQGMRSTEAFF
TGTGCCATCAAGCAGGGGATGAGAAGCACTGAAGCTTTCTTT
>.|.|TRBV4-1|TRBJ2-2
CASSQDVGSGELFF
TGCGCCAGCAGCCAAGATGTAGGATCCGGGGAGCTGTTTTTT
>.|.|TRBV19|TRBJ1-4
CASSIQGSSANEKLFF
TGTGCCAGTAGTATACAGGGTAGCAGTGCTAATGAAAAACTGTTTTTT
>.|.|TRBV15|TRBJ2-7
CATSRDGSYEQYF
TGTGCCACCAGCAGAGATGGGAGTTACGAGCAGTACTTC
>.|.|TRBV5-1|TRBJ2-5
CASSLDSRGETQYF
TGCGCCAGCAGCTTAGACTCGAGGGGGGAGACCCAGTACTTC
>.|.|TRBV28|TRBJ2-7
CASSSTGKSYEQYF
TGTGCCAGCAGTTCCACAGGGAAATCCTACGAGCAGTACTTC
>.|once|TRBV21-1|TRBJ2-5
CASSKVDGEEETQYF
TGTGCCAGCAGCAAAGTTGATGGAGAGGAAGAGACCCAGTACTTC
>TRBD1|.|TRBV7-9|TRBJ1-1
CASSLAGTGNTEAFF
TGTGCCAGCAGCTTAGCCGGGACAGGGAACACTGAAGCTTTCTTT
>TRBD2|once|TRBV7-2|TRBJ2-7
CASSSDGLAGLYEQYF
TGTGCCAGCAGCTCCGACGGGCTAGCGGGTTTATACGAGCAGTACTTC
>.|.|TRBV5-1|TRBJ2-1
CASSPPSSYNEQFF
TGCGCCAGCAGCCCCCCCTCCTCCTACAATGAGCAGTTCTTC
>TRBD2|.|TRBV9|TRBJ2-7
CASSPAGPGREQYF
TGTGCCAGCAGCCCAGCGGGGCCCGGTCGGGAGCAGTACTTC
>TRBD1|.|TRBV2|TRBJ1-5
CASSDAQGAGNQPQHF
TGTGCCAGCAGTGATGCACAGGGGGCCGGCAATCAGCCCCAGCATTTT
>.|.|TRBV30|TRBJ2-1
CAWRRGPGGNEQFF
TGTGCCTGGAGAAGGGGGCCTGGGGGGAATGAGCAGTTCTTC
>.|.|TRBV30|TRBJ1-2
CAWSWGRPYGYTF
TGTGCCTGGAGTTGGGGGCGGCCCTATGGCTACACCTTC
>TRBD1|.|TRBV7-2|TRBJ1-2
CASSLKGGGGYGYTF
TGTGCCAGCAGCTTAAAAGGGGGCGGCGGCTATGGCTACACCTTC
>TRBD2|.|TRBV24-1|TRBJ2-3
CASQAGSTDTQYF
TGTGCCTCCCAAGCGGGGTCCACAGATACGCAGTATTTT
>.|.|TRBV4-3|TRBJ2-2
CASSQDDWSFTGELFF
TGCGCCAGCAGCCAAGATGACTGGTCGTTCACCGGGGAGCTGTTTTTT
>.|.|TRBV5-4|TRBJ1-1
CASSLSQLTTEAFF
TGTGCCAGCAGCTTGAGTCAGCTAACCACTGAAGCTTTCTTT
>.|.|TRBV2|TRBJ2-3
CASSEKGTASTDTQYF
TGTGCCAGCAGTGAAAAGGGGACGGCCAGCACAGATACGCAGTATTTT
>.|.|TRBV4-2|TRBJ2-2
CASSQDPQGELFF
TGTGCCAGCAGCCAAGATCCCCAGGGGGAGCTGTTTTTT
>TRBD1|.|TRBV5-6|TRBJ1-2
CASSRQGPYYGYTF
TGTGCCAGCAGCCGACAGGGGCCCTACTATGGCTACACCTTC
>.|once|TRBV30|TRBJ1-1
CAWSVLGVEAFF
TGTGCCTGGAGTGTACTGGGGGTTGAAGCTTTCTTT
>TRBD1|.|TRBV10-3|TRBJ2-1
CAISDPGQGARSIYNEQFF
TGTGCCATCAGTGACCCCGGACAGGGGGCAAGATCTATCTACAATGAGCAGTTCTTC
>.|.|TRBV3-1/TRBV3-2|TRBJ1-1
CASSQQVTNTEAFF
TGTGCCAGCAGCCAGCAAGTTACGAACACTGAAGCTTTCTTT
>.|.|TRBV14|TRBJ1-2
CASSQVGGVYGYTF
TGTGCCAGCAGCCAAGTGGGGGGCGTCTATGGCTACACCTTC
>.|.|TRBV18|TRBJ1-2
CASSLDRGYTF
TGTGCCAGCTCTCTAGACAGGGGCTACACCTTC
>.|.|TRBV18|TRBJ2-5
CASSPGLTPYQETQYF
TGTGCCAGCTCACCGGGGCTCACCCCCTACCAAGAGACCCAGTACTTC
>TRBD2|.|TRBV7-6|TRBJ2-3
CASSLGTSGGAGDTQYF
TGTGCCAGCAGCTTAGGGACTAGCGGGGGGGCTGGAGATACGCAGTATTTT